A selection of T cell receptor beta chains follows, all from one sample in a study of T cells in Graves' hyperthyroidism and ophthalmopathy. TCRdb reanalysed the multiplex PCR reads using MiXCR and keeps one entry per CDR3 protein. Of about 130,000 distinct CDR3 sequences detected, roughly a fifth appear once; the ten largest clones hold about 67%. Sequenced: blood. Receptors originate from a woman between 45 and 60 years old with Graves' hyperthyroidism that later progressed to Graves' ophthalmopathy. Each CDR3 is given with its conserved first and last residue. A D gene is named only where the DNA matches it firmly. Size is omitted from some rows. Given values are once, few, many or a class for expanded clones.

abundance,d_gene,j_gene,len,v_gene,CDR3aa,CDR3nt
NA,NA,TRBJ2-7,14,TRBV12-3/TRBV12-4,CASSLRQAAYEQYF,TGTGCCAGCAGTTTAAGACAGGCCGCCTACGAGCAGTACTTC
many,NA,TRBJ1-1,14,TRBV20-1,CSAREGGIGTEAFF,TGCAGTGCTAGAGAGGGGGGGATAGGAACTGAAGCTTTCTTT
NA,TRBD2,TRBJ2-5,15,TRBV7-7,CASDTATSGQETQYF,TGTGCTAGCGACACCGCGACTAGCGGGCAAGAGACCCAGTACTTC
many,TRBD2,TRBJ2-5,18,TRBV7-9,CASSPMGLSSGIQETQYF,TGTGCCAGCAGCCCTATGGGCCTCTCTAGCGGGATTCAAGAGACCCAGTACTTC
NA,TRBD1,TRBJ2-7,15,TRBV28,CASSVPARGRHEQYF,TGTGCCAGCAGTGTTCCGGCCAGGGGGCGCCACGAGCAGTACTTC
NA,NA,TRBJ1-1,14,TRBV7-2,CASNSPTGWTEAFF,TGTGCCAGCAACTCTCCCACAGGCTGGACTGAAGCTTTCTTT
few,TRBD2,TRBJ2-3,15,TRBV6-2/TRBV6-3,CASSGKRERPDTQYF,TGTGCCAGCAGTGGGAAGCGGGAGAGGCCAGATACGCAGTATTTT
NA,TRBD1,TRBJ1-5,15,TRBV19,CASRQGVESNQPQHF,TGTGCCAGCCGACAGGGGGTAGAAAGCAATCAGCCCCAGCATTTT
many,NA,TRBJ2-7,11,TRBV12-3/TRBV12-4,CASSSNYEQYF,TGTGCCAGCAGTTCGAACTACGAGCAGTACTTC
many,TRBD1,TRBJ2-4,13,TRBV18,CASSPTGENIQYF,TGTGCCAGCTCACCTACAGGGGAAAACATTCAGTACTTC
few,NA,TRBJ1-5,14,TRBV20-1,CSASQWARDQPQHF,TGCAGTGCTAGCCAGTGGGCTAGGGATCAGCCCCAGCATTTT
many,NA,TRBJ2-7,15,TRBV5-8,CASSPRGGQAHEQYF,TGTGCCAGCAGCCCCCGAGGGGGGCAGGCTCACGAGCAGTACTTC
many,NA,TRBJ1-1,14,TRBV30,CAWSSDGLNTEAFF,TGTGCCTGGAGTTCGGACGGATTGAACACTGAAGCTTTCTTT
NA,TRBD1,TRBJ2-6,20,TRBV7-9,CASSLSTPGQGGPGANVLTF,TGTGCCAGCAGTCTTTCGACACCGGGACAGGGTGGCCCTGGGGCCAACGTCCTGACTTTC
NA,NA,TRBJ1-2,13,TRBV20-1,CSASPGYGAGYTF,TGCAGTGCTAGTCCCGGATATGGTGCCGGCTACACCTTC
many,NA,TRBJ1-5,17,TRBV7-8,CASSLMGLVYGNQPQHF,TGTGCCAGCAGCTTAATGGGCTTAGTTTACGGCAATCAGCCCCAGCATTTT
NA,NA,TRBJ2-4,12,TRBV20-1,CSASGRVDIQYF,TGCAGTGCTAGCGGCAGGGTGGACATTCAGTACTTC